The 22 T cell receptor beta chains listed next were all sequenced from one sample in a study of CD8 T cells in Susac syndrome (dated by TCRdb to between 2018 and 2020). Libraries were constructed by the immunoSEQ multiplex PCR assay. RNA was extracted using the RNeasy kit, and roughly 0.5 to 1 ug of the RNA was reverse transcribed with random hexamers. The public reads were reprocessed in TCRdb via fastp at Q25 and MiXCR, keeping in-frame beta chains. Every distinct CDR3 protein forms one entry, paired with its most common genes and DNA. The sample profile shows more than 200,000 distinct CDR3 sequences; 80% to 95% of them were found once. Clones ranked in the top ten supply 0.065% to 0.08% of the sample. The sample comprised CD4+ T cells from PBMCs. All receptors come from a human donor with multiple sclerosis.

V is TRBV5-1 and J is TRBJ2-2; 13 bases fit TRBD2. Germline CDR1 SGHRS, CDR2 YFSETQ. The CDR3 is 15 residues long. The V and J ends lost 4 bases and 6 bases, in that order; junction bases with no gene match: 3. CDR3 in DNA: TGCGCCAGCAGCGTGGGACTAGCGGGACCCGGGGAGCTGTTTTTT. Protein product: CASSVGLAGPGELFF.

The chain employs TRBV28 and TRBJ1-2; D possibly corresponds to TRBD1 (5 bases). This CDR3 is built from 14 residues. Germline V gene lookup returns CDR1 MDHEN and CDR2 SYDVKM. Trimming shortened V by 8 bases and J by 2 bases, and 15 bases separated the two germline ends. The CDR3 DNA reads TGTGCCAGCCGTACTGACAGCCGAAACTATGGCTACACCTTC. Protein sequence: CASRTDSRNYGYTF.

The V and J genes are TRBV7-9 and TRBJ2-3; D is perhaps TRBD2 (5 bases). The CDR3 sequence is 17 residues long. Germline CDR1 SEHNR, CDR2 FQNEAQ (reference sequence). Trimming took off 5 bases at V and 0 bases at J, with 18 bases between the two ends. The chain's CDR3 is CASSPGLEWESTDTQYF. The CDR3 coding sequence is TGTGCCAGCAGCCCAGGCCTGGAGTGGGAGAGCACAGATACGCAGTATTTT. Full variable domain (rest looked up from reference TRBV7-9 and TRBJ2-3): DTGVSQNPRHKITKRGQNVTFRCDPISEHNRLYWYRQTLGQGPEFLTYFQNEAQLEKSRLLSDRFSAERPKGSFSTLEIQRTEQGDSAMYLCASSPGLEWESTDTQYFGPGTRLTVL.

The chain employs TRBV2 and TRBJ2-3; no clear D gene. Trimming removed 3 bases at V and 2 bases at J, with 3 bases between. This CDR3 has 12 residues. CDR1 is SNHLY and CDR2 is FYNNEI in the germline V gene. The DNA of the CDR3 is TGTGCCAGCAGTGAGGTCACAGATACGCAGTATTTT. Residues: CASSEVTDTQYF.

V and J are TRBV7-9 and TRBJ2-7, with D tentatively TRBD2 (5 bases). The CDR3 spans 14 residues. V lost 5 bases and J lost 0, with 11 bases in between. The germline CDR1 and CDR2 sequences are SEHNR and FQNEAQ (reference sequence). In DNA, the CDR3 is TGTGCCAGCAGCCTCCCTGGGAGCTCCTACGAGCAGTACTTC. This codes for CASSLPGSSYEQYF.

The CDR3 DNA reads TGTGCCAGCAGCGGCTCTGGGGCCAACGTCCTGACTTTC. Translation: CASSGSGANVLTF. The chain combines TRBV5-4 with TRBJ2-6; no reliable D call. Trimming left V 4 bases short and J 0 bases short, with 2 bases between. The CDR3 totals 13 residues. CDR1 is SGHNT, CDR2 YYREEE, per germline (reference sequence).

V usage is TRBV29-1 and J usage is TRBJ1-2; the D gene is possibly TRBD1 (6 bases). The V and J ends lost 3 bases and 8 bases respectively, with 22 bases between them. The CDR3 is 15 amino acids. The germline V gene encodes CDR1 SQVTM and CDR2 ANQGSEA. Here the CDR3 reads CSVERQGSVNRGYTF. In DNA, the CDR3 is TGCAGCGTTGAGCGTCAGGGGAGCGTTAATAGGGGCTACACCTTC.

This clonotype was seen only once. The gene calls are TRBV3-1 and TRBJ1-1; the match to TRBD1 covers 8 bases. This CDR3 region has 15 residues. V dropped 1 base and J dropped 8; count of bases not matched to a gene: 9. Germline CDR1 LGHDT, CDR2 YNNKEL (reference sequence). The CDR3 protein is CASSQANRGMTEAFF. In nucleotides, the CDR3 is TGTGCCAGCAGCCAAGCGAACAGGGGGATGACCGAAGCTTTCTTT.

The chain employs TRBV23-1 and TRBJ1-1; 8 positions match TRBD1. TRBV23-1 is known as an ORF, though its function is uncertain. J gave up 3 bases and V 4 bases, and 7 bases lay outside the gene matches. The CDR3 sequence is 15 residues long. For the CDR3, the DNA is TGCGCCAGCAGTCCCCAAGACAGGGGCGACACTGAAGCTTTCTTT. Its protein is CASSPQDRGDTEAFF.

This clonotype came up a few times. The V gene is TRBV11-3, the J gene TRBJ1-3; possible D gene TRBD1, 6 bases. The CDR3 has 14 residues. Germline values: CDR1 SGHNT, CDR2 YENEEA. Trimming stripped 2 bases from V and 4 bases from J, with 9 bases between. In DNA, the CDR3 is TGTGCCAGCAGCTTACAGGGGCTAGGAAACACCATATATTTT. Its translation: CASSLQGLGNTIYF.

The rearrangement uses TRBV6-6 and TRBJ1-5, with TRBD1 matching over 10 bases. This CDR3 is 16 amino acids long. Looked up from germline, CDR1 is MNHNY and CDR2 is SVGAGI (reference sequence). Trimming took 5 bases from V and 7 from J; bases not matched to a gene: 11. CDR3 sequence: CASSRGLGQGSQPQHF. In nucleotides, the CDR3 is TGTGCCAGCAGTCGAGGGCTGGGACAGGGGAGCCAGCCCCAGCATTTT.

J is TRBJ2-1 and V is TRBV15; 7 nucleotides align to TRBD2. CDR1 and CDR2 from the germline V gene are LNHNV and YYDKDF (reference sequence). This CDR3 has 16 amino acids. Trimming at V came to 1 base and at J to 1 base, leaving 4 bases not matched to a gene. This chain's CDR3 is CATSRVRGSSYNEQFF. The CDR3 DNA follows: TGTGCCACCAGCAGAGTCCGCGGGAGTTCCTACAATGAGCAGTTCTTC. The variable domain in full, completed from reference TRBV15 and TRBJ2-1, reads DAMVIQNPRYQVTQFGKPVTLSCSQTLNHNVMYWYQQKSSQAPKLLFHYYDKDFNNEADTPDNFQSRRPNTSFCFLDIRSPGLGDTAMYLCATSRVRGSSYNEQFFGPGTRLTVL.

The chain joins TRBV7-8 to TRBJ2-1; D ambiguous. CDR1 and CDR2 (germline): SGHVS, FQNEAQ. The V gene lost 5 bases and the J gene lost 8 bases, with 16 bases spanning the gap. This CDR3 spans 14 amino acids. CDR3: CASSLTPPWDEQFF. The CDR3 bases are TGTGCCAGCAGCCTCACCCCCCCCTGGGATGAGCAGTTCTTC.

This chain joins TRBV29-1 and TRBJ1-1; maybe TRBD1 (5 bases). CDR3 length: 14 residues. Trimming took off 3 bases at V and 0 bases at J, with 11 bases between the two ends. Looked up from germline, CDR1 is SQVTM and CDR2 is ANQGSEA. The CDR3 is CSVDPPGMNTEAFF. The CDR3 nucleotides are TGCAGCGTTGACCCTCCAGGGATGAACACTGAAGCTTTCTTT.

Only one count was recorded for this clonotype. The V gene is TRBV20-1, the J gene TRBJ1-2; D gene unclear. V was cut by 5 bases and J by 2 bases, with 12 bases left in between. CDR1 is DFQATT and CDR2 is SNEGSKA in the germline V gene (reference sequence). The CDR3 runs to 13 residues. The CDR3 sequence: CSAVQVENYGYTF. In nucleotides, the CDR3 is TGCAGTGCTGTGCAGGTCGAAAACTATGGCTACACCTTC.

In its sample, this clonotype was seen once. The rearrangement uses TRBV4-2 and TRBJ2-7, with a weak D call TRBD2 (6 bases). Germline CDR1 reads LGHNA; CDR2 reads YNFKEQ. The ends were cut back, 0 bases at V and 3 bases at J, with 12 bases in the middle. The CDR3 runs to 15 residues. The CDR3 sequence: CASSQDWGDGYEQYV. CDR3 nucleotides: TGTGCCAGCAGCCAAGATTGGGGGGACGGCTACGAGCAGTACGTC.

The chain is built from TRBV11-2 and TRBJ2-5; 12 bases are a match to TRBD1. Germline CDR1 reads SGHAT; CDR2 reads FQNNGV. The CDR3 runs 15 residues. The V and J ends lost 6 bases and 5 bases, in that order; junction bases with no gene match: 7. The chain's CDR3 is CASRPGTGGAETQYF. Written as DNA, the CDR3 is TGTGCCAGCAGACCCGGGACAGGGGGCGCTGAGACCCAGTACTTC.

This clonotype was counted once. The V gene is TRBV18, the J gene TRBJ2-7; 10 positions match TRBD2. Per germline, CDR1 KGHSH and CDR2 LQKENI. The CDR3 sequence is 14 residues long. J was trimmed by 6 bases and V by 2 bases; bases with no gene match: 4. CDR3 loop: CASSPTSGMGEQYV. Here the CDR3 DNA reads TGTGCCAGCTCACCAACTAGCGGGATGGGCGAGCAGTACGTC.

The gene calls are TRBV6-1 and TRBJ2-3; 11 bases agree with TRBD2. The V and J ends lost 1 base and 6 bases, in that order; junction bases with no gene match: 3. The CDR3 extends over 15 amino acids. CDR1 and CDR2 (germline): MNHNS, SASEGT. The CDR3 sequence is CASSEVAGGLDTQYF. In DNA form, the CDR3 reads TGTGCCAGCAGTGAAGTAGCGGGGGGGCTCGATACGCAGTATTTT.

The chain has TRBV4-2 and TRBJ2-3, with 8 bases identical to TRBD2. Germline CDR1 and CDR2: LGHNA and YNFKEQ. CDR3 size: 15 residues. Unmatched junction bases numbered 6, after V lost 4 bases and J lost 3 bases. For the CDR3, the DNA is TGTGCCAGCAGCCGGACTAGCTCTCTGACAGATACGCAGTATTTT. This encodes CASSRTSSLTDTQYF.

Comments on this clonotype: One junction end disagrees with the germline gene, perhaps due to a read error. The chain carries TRBV7-2 and TRBJ2-1, with 10 positions matching TRBD2. Germline values: CDR1 SGHTA, CDR2 FQGNSA. The CDR3 spans 15 residues. The CDR3 spells CASSLAGVLGNEQFF. The CDR3 DNA sequence: TGTGCCAGCAGCCTAGCGGGAGTCCTTGGCAATGAGCAGTTCTTC.

DNA for the CDR3: TGCGCCAGCAGCCAAGTCTTCTTGATCTCACCCCTCCACTTT. Residues: CASSQVFLISPLHF. This chain uses TRBV4-1 with TRBJ1-6; D is unresolved. V lost 1 base and J lost 10, with 11 bases in between. CDR3 length: 14 amino acids. Per germline, CDR1 MGHRA and CDR2 YSYEKL.